These 27 T cell receptor beta chains came from one sample sequenced in a study of neurological immune-mediated disorders (dated by TCRdb to about 2019). Library method: 5' RACE. Reads for this sample came from an Illumina HiSeq 2500. The public sequencing data were trimmed at Q25 with fastp and processed into clonotypes with MiXCR by TCRdb, which kept only in-frame beta chains. Each CDR3 protein gets just one entry, which takes the most common genes and DNA from the rows behind it. The sample yields around 30,000 distinct CDR3 sequences; approximately 12% were counted once. 6.5% to 9% of the sample comes from the top ten. The sequencing input was PBMCs. These receptors came from a man in his sixties in good health.

Worth noting for this clonotype: A much larger clone differs by one base, so this may be a read error. The rearrangement joins TRBV4-1 to TRBJ2-4; D is possibly TRBD2 (7 bases). Germline CDR1 and CDR2: MGHRA and YSYEKL. This CDR3 contains 19 residues. Trimming cost V 2 bases and J 2 bases, with 22 bases left between them. The CDR3 protein is CASSQPFSRGGDTKNIQYF. The CDR3 nucleotides read TGCGCCAGCAGCCAACCCTTCTCGAGAGGGGGGGATACCAAAAACATTCAGTACTTC.

Of note for this clonotype: A much larger clonotype is one base distant, so this may be a read error. This sequence joins TRBV28 and TRBJ2-1; tentatively, D is TRBD2 (6 bases). Deletions cut 8 bases from V and 6 bases from J, with 14 bases between. From germline, CDR1 is MDHEN and CDR2 SYDVKM. The CDR3 runs to 13 residues. The CDR3 protein is CASGLAQSNEQFF. The CDR3 coding sequence is TGTGCCAGCGGCCTAGCGCAAAGCAATGAGCAGTTCTTC.

This clonotype was counted ten times or more. The J gene is TRBJ2-1, the V gene TRBV20-1, with TRBD2 matching 12 bases. V dropped 3 bases and J dropped 8; count of bases not matched to a gene: 11. The germline CDR1 and CDR2 sequences are DFQATT and SNEGSKA (reference sequence). The length of the CDR3 is 16 residues. The chain's CDR3 is CSASPSGLAGNDEQFF. CDR3 in DNA: TGCAGTGCTAGCCCGTCCGGACTAGCGGGAAATGATGAGCAGTTCTTC.

This clonotype showed up many times. The V gene is TRBV12-3 or TRBV12-4, the J gene TRBJ1-4; no firm D call. Deletions cut 6 bases from V and 14 bases from J, with 13 bases between. CDR3 length: 11 residues. CDR3 amino acids: CASSPNIVLFF. CDR3 sequence (DNA): TGTGCCAGCAGCCCAAACATCGTGCTGTTTTTT.

The genes are TRBV7-6 and TRBJ2-6, with TRBD1 matching over 9 bases. CDR3 size: 16 residues. Unmatched junction bases numbered 3, after V lost 4 bases and J lost 2 bases. The germline CDR1 and CDR2 sequences are SGHVS and FNYEAQ. CDR3 in amino acids: CASSSTGGAGANVLTF. The CDR3 nucleotides are TGTGCCAGCAGCTCAACAGGGGGCGCTGGGGCCAACGTCCTGACTTTC.

This clonotype has a count of ten or more. The rearrangement joins TRBV6-5 to TRBJ2-3, with TRBD2 as a possible D gene (6 bases). Germline V gene sequence: CDR1 MNHEY, CDR2 SVGAGI. V was cut by 2 bases and J by 4 bases, with 13 bases left in between. CDR3 length: 15 residues. The CDR3, as DNA: TGTGCCAGCAGTTACCAGGCGGGATCCCCAGATACGCAGTATTTT. As protein: CASSYQAGSPDTQYF.

This clonotype was seen many times. This rearrangement joins TRBV7-9 to TRBJ2-7, with D possibly TRBD1 on 5 matching bases. The CDR3 is made up of 11 amino acids. Trimming shortened V by 6 bases and J by 7 bases, and 10 bases separated the two germline ends. Germline values: CDR1 SEHNR, CDR2 FQNEAQ (reference sequence). CDR3 nucleotides: TGTGCCAGCAGGGGGTCAGGGGAGCAGTACTTC. Translation: CASRGSGEQYF.

This clonotype was found many times. The rearrangement joins TRBV4-1 to TRBJ1-5; TRBD1 matches 8 bases. The length of the CDR3 is 20 residues. Germline loops: CDR1 MGHRA, CDR2 YSYEKL. J lost 1 base, V lost 1 base, and 15 bases had no gene match. The CDR3: CASSQGIGQGDKRSNQPQHF. The CDR3 nucleotides read TGCGCCAGCAGCCAAGGTATAGGACAGGGCGATAAACGGAGCAATCAGCCCCAGCATTTT.

This clonotype was counted between two and nine times. The rearrangement joins TRBV3-1 to TRBJ2-7; D remains ambiguous. CDR3 length: 14 amino acids. Trimming took 0 bases from V and 6 from J, leaving 12 bases between them. CDR1 and CDR2 (germline): LGHDT, YNNKEL (reference sequence). CDR3 sequence: CASSQDLLGREQYF. CDR3 nucleotides: TGTGCCAGCAGCCAAGATCTTTTAGGGCGCGAGCAGTACTTC.

This clonotype was counted ten times or more. V usage is TRBV5-1 and J usage is TRBJ2-3, with a possible D match to TRBD2 (6 bases). V was cut by 8 bases and J by 1 base, with 26 bases left in between. Germline V CDR1 and CDR2: SGHRS, YFSETQ. The CDR3 covers 18 residues. The CDR3 nucleotides are TGCGCCAGTACCACCGTAGCGGCGCGGGATGCCGGCACAGATACGCAGTATTTT. It codes for CASTTVAARDAGTDTQYF.

This clonotype was counted ten times or more. The chain couples TRBV5-1 to TRBJ1-1; no reliable D call. The CDR3 sequence is 15 residues long. Germline V gene data show CDR1 as SGHRS and CDR2 as YFSETQ. Trimming shortened V by 4 bases and J by 4 bases, and 17 bases separated the two germline ends. CDR3 in amino acids: CASSPEPHRTTEAFF. CDR3 sequence (DNA): TGCGCCAGCAGCCCGGAACCCCACAGAACCACTGAAGCTTTCTTT.

This clonotype was seen at least ten times. This chain uses TRBV7-2 with TRBJ1-2; weak D call: TRBD1 (5 bases). The CDR3 covers 13 residues. Deletions cut 1 base from V and 3 bases from J, with 6 bases between. Germline V gives CDR1 SGHTA, CDR2 FQGNSA. CDR3 region: CASSLGRDYGYTF. The CDR3 DNA sequence: TGTGCCAGCAGCTTAGGCAGGGACTATGGCTACACCTTC.

This clonotype was detected many times. J is TRBJ1-1 and V is TRBV7-9; D remains ambiguous. The CDR3 length is 18 residues. Germline V gene data show CDR1 as SEHNR and CDR2 as FQNEAQ (reference sequence). Trimming shortened V by 3 bases and J by 2 bases, and 22 bases separated the two germline ends. The CDR3 loop is CASSFTIGPRMTNTEAFF. The CDR3, as DNA: TGTGCCAGCAGCTTTACTATTGGGCCCCGTATGACCAACACTGAAGCTTTCTTT.

This clonotype occurred many times. This sequence joins TRBV20-1 and TRBJ1-2; the D is unclear. The CDR3 extends over 14 amino acids. V lost 3 bases to trimming and J lost 6 bases, with 17 bases between them. Germline CDR1 DFQATT, CDR2 SNEGSKA (reference sequence). The DNA for the CDR3 is TGCAGTGCTAGGGTCGCAGTCGGTGTGGATGGCTACACCTTC. Translation gives CSARVAVGVDGYTF.

Many counts were recorded for this clonotype. The germline gene is not matched at one end of the junction; a read error may be the cause. V and J are TRBV7-9 and TRBJ1-2; 9 nucleotides line up with TRBD1. The germline V gene encodes CDR1 SEHNR and CDR2 FQNEAQ (reference sequence). This CDR3 contains 17 residues. CDR3: CASSPPGQGKFNDGYTF. CDR3 nucleotide sequence: TGTGCCAGCAGCCCACCGGGACAGGGAAAATTTAACGATGGCTACACCTTC. The variable domain in full, with the rest retrieved from reference TRBV7-9 and TRBJ1-2, is DTGVSQNPRHKITKRGQNVTFRCDPISEHNRLYWYRQTLGQGPEFLTYFQNEAQLEKSRLLSDRFSAERPKGSFSTLEIQRTEQGDSAMYLCASSPPGQGKFNDGYTFGSGTRLTVV.

In this sample, this clonotype turned up many times. The chain recombines TRBV4-3 with TRBJ2-1, with 12 bases fitting TRBD2. V shed 4 bases, J shed 2 bases, and the junction held 0 bases outside the gene matches. The CDR3 has 15 residues. CDR1 is LGHNA and CDR2 is YSLEER in the germline V gene. The CDR3 nucleotides read TGCGCCAGCAGCCGGACTAGCGGGACCTACAATGAGCAGTTCTTC. Residues: CASSRTSGTYNEQFF.

This clonotype appeared many times. The chain couples TRBV6-1 to TRBJ2-7, with D possibly TRBD2 on 5 matching bases. Per the germline V gene, CDR1 is MNHNS and CDR2 is SASEGT. The CDR3 consists of 14 residues. Trimming removed 8 bases at V and 0 bases at J, with 14 bases between. The CDR3 bases are TGTGCCAGCTTCGGGGTTGGGCACTCCTACGAGCAGTACTTC. This sequence encodes CASFGVGHSYEQYF.

V is TRBV20-1 and J is TRBJ2-5; the match to TRBD1 covers 7 bases. Unmatched junction bases numbered 4, after V lost 4 bases and J lost 5 bases. CDR3 length: 12 amino acids. Germline CDR1 reads DFQATT; CDR2 reads SNEGSKA (reference sequence). The CDR3 bases are TGCAGTGCTATAGGGGGCCGGGAGACCCAGTACTTC. This encodes CSAIGGRETQYF.

This clonotype was detected many times. This chain links TRBV20-1 with TRBJ2-7; 8 bases fit TRBD1. This CDR3 has 14 residues. Germline CDR1 reads DFQATT; CDR2 reads SNEGSKA (reference sequence). The V gene end was trimmed by 1 base and the J gene end by 5 bases; junction bases not matched to a gene: 7. The CDR3 here is CSARATDRDHEQYF. In DNA, the CDR3 is TGCAGTGCTAGAGCCACGGACAGGGACCACGAGCAGTACTTC.

This clonotype has a count of ten or more. This sequence joins TRBV3-1 and TRBJ2-3; 8 nucleotides line up with TRBD2. The V gene end was trimmed by 1 base and the J gene end by 6 bases; junction bases not matched to a gene: 6. This CDR3 has 15 residues. Germline V gene data show CDR1 as LGHDT and CDR2 as YNNKEL (reference sequence). CDR3 protein: CASSQGSGGADTQYF. CDR3 nucleotide sequence: TGTGCCAGCAGCCAAGGTTCGGGGGGGGCCGATACGCAGTATTTT.

Ten or more counts support this clonotype. This rearrangement joins TRBV12-3 or TRBV12-4 to TRBJ2-3, with D uncertain. V was pared by 5 bases and J by 2 bases, with 5 bases between. This CDR3 has 12 amino acids. Here the CDR3 DNA reads TGTGCCAGCAGTCTAATCACAGATACGCAGTATTTT. Translating it yields CASSLITDTQYF.

This clonotype has a count of ten or more. The rearrangement joins TRBV5-5 to TRBJ2-2; 13 bases map to TRBD2. The V segment lost 4 bases and the J segment 7 bases; nucleotides outside the gene matches: 7. Germline CDR1 is SGHKS and CDR2 is YYEKEE (reference sequence). CDR3 length: 16 residues. CDR3 DNA sequence: TGTGCCAGCAGCCCTGGGACTAGCGGGAATCTCGGGGAGCTGTTTTTT. Residues: CASSPGTSGNLGELFF.

Ten or more counts support this clonotype. The V call is TRBV3-1, the J call TRBJ2-1, with D possibly TRBD2 on 6 matching bases. The length of the CDR3 is 12 residues. CDR1 and CDR2 (germline): LGHDT, YNNKEL (reference sequence). Trimming shortened V by 0 bases and J by 10 bases, and 7 bases separated the two germline ends. The CDR3 region is CASSQDRGEQFF. The CDR3 DNA is TGTGCCAGCAGCCAAGATCGGGGGGAGCAGTTCTTC.

This clonotype was recorded at least ten times. The genes are TRBV20-1 and TRBJ1-2, with unresolved D. V lost 6 bases to trimming and J lost 1 base, with 12 bases between them. Germline V gene data show CDR1 as DFQATT and CDR2 as SNEGSKA (reference sequence). CDR3 length: 13 residues. This CDR3 is CSAPSGYNYGYTF. Here the CDR3 DNA reads TGCAGTGCCCCGAGTGGTTATAACTATGGCTACACCTTC.

In its sample, this clonotype was seen many times. J is TRBJ2-2 and V is TRBV20-1; tentative D call: TRBD1 (6 bases). The CDR3 totals 15 residues. CDR1 and CDR2 (germline): DFQATT, SNEGSKA (reference sequence). V was trimmed by 3 bases and J by 0 bases, leaving 11 bases between them. CDR3 sequence: CSARRTETNTGELFF. The CDR3 region has the DNA TGCAGTGCTAGGCGGACAGAAACGAACACCGGGGAGCTGTTTTTT.

This clonotype was detected many times. The chain employs TRBV27 and TRBJ2-1, with D perhaps assigned TRBD1 or TRBD2 (5 bases each). Germline assignment: CDR1 MNHEY and CDR2 SMNVEV (reference sequence). Trimming shortened V by 5 bases and J by 5 bases, and 16 bases separated the two germline ends. The CDR3 has 15 amino acids. The CDR3 sequence is CASSLAGSIDNEQFF. DNA for the CDR3: TGTGCCAGCAGTCTCGCAGGGAGCATCGACAATGAGCAGTTCTTC.

There are many counts of this clonotype. Here the CDR3 reads CAISGGNSGANVLTF. The CDR3 region has the DNA TGTGCCATCAGTGGCGGCAACTCTGGGGCCAACGTCCTGACTTTC. The rearrangement joins TRBV10-3 to TRBJ2-6; D unresolved. This CDR3 is 15 amino acids long. The germline V gene has CDR1 ENHRY and CDR2 SYGVKD. Between the trimmed V and J ends, which lost 4 bases and 0 bases, there was a span of 7 bases.